Below, 11 T cell receptor beta chains from the same sample are listed, as sequenced in a study of T cell changes during pregnancy in multiple sclerosis. Only in-frame clones appear in the TCRdb table, and some are missing; sequencing was by immunoSEQ multiplex PCR. There are tens of thousands of clones in the sample; approximately 92% occur only once, and roughly 2.3% lies in the top ten. Sample: peripheral blood, taken in the first trimester of pregnancy. The receptors come from a female donor with multiple sclerosis, enrolled in a pregnancy study.

This clone showed up just once. V gene TRBV27 combines with J gene TRBJ2-2; 11 bases match TRBD2. The V segment lost 4 bases and the J segment 5 bases; nucleotides outside the gene matches: 6. The CDR3 is made up of 16 amino acids. CDR1 is MNHEY, CDR2 SMNVEV, per germline (reference sequence). The CDR3 DNA follows: TGTGCCAGCAGTTCCGAACTAGCGGGAGCAACCGGGGAGCTGTTTTTT. It codes for CASSSELAGATGELFF.

The V call is TRBV10-3, the J call TRBJ2-1; D remains unclear. V was cut by 4 bases and J by 5 bases, with 6 bases left in between. Germline V gives CDR1 ENHRY, CDR2 SYGVKD. The CDR3 contains 12 residues. CDR3 coding DNA: TGTGCCATCAGTGTCTCAGACAATGAGCAGTTCTTC. Encoded protein: CAISVSDNEQFF.

The chain carries TRBV9 and TRBJ2-3, with D unclear. The CDR3 loop spans 14 amino acids. Germline lookup yields CDR1 SGDLS and CDR2 YYNGEE. V gave up 2 bases and J gave up 3 bases, with 10 bases separating them. The CDR3 here is CASSVGRMTDTQYF. CDR3 sequence (DNA): TGTGCCAGCAGCGTGGGCAGGATGACAGATACGCAGTATTTT. Based on the CDR3 plus reference TRBV9 and TRBJ2-3, the full variable domain is DSGVTQTPKHLITATGQRVTLRCSPRSGDLSVYWYQQSLDQGLQFLIQYYNGEERAKGNILERFSAQQFPDLHSELNLSSLELGDSALYFCASSVGRMTDTQYFGPGTRLTVL.

This rearrangement joins TRBV18 to TRBJ2-5; 10 bases map to TRBD2. The CDR3 loop spans 15 amino acids. With V trimmed by 3 bases and J by 5 bases, 6 bases remained unmatched. Germline V gives CDR1 KGHSH, CDR2 LQKENI. This CDR3 reads CASSPASGSSETQYF. The CDR3 nucleotides are TGTGCCAGCTCACCGGCTAGCGGGAGTAGCGAGACCCAGTACTTC. The variable domain in full, with the rest retrieved from reference TRBV18 and TRBJ2-5, is NAGVMQNPRHLVRRRGQEARLRCSPMKGHSHVYWYRQLPEEGLKFMVYLQKENIIDESGMPKERFSAEFPKEGPSILRIQQVVRGDSAAYFCASSPASGSSETQYFGPGTRLLVL.

The rearrangement joins TRBV27 to TRBJ1-1, with TRBD1 matching over 8 bases. The CDR3 covers 15 residues. Per the germline V gene, CDR1 is MNHEY and CDR2 is SMNVEV (reference sequence). After removal of 5 bases from V and 4 bases from J, the junction contained 9 bases not matched to a gene. CDR3 sequence: CASSRQGRVGTEAFF. CDR3 in DNA: TGTGCCAGCAGTAGACAGGGGAGGGTGGGCACTGAAGCTTTCTTT.

The sample holds one count of this clone. The chain uses TRBV18 and TRBJ2-1, with D maybe TRBD1 (5 bases). Germline V gives CDR1 KGHSH, CDR2 LQKENI. V lost 3 bases to trimming and J lost 2 bases, with 5 bases between them. This CDR3 spans 13 amino acids. The chain's CDR3 is CASSPTAYNEQFF. In nucleotides, the CDR3 is TGTGCCAGCTCACCGACAGCCTACAATGAGCAGTTCTTC.

J is TRBJ2-7 and V is TRBV11-1; 7 nucleotides line up with TRBD2. V was pared by 2 bases and J by 6 bases, with 7 bases of the junction left unmatched. The germline V gene encodes CDR1 SGHAT and CDR2 FQDESV (reference sequence). The CDR3 has 14 residues. Written as DNA, the CDR3 is TGTGCCAGCAGCTTAAAGCGGGGTGTTGGCGAGCAGTACTTC. The encoded protein is CASSLKRGVGEQYF.

The rearrangement links TRBV30 to TRBJ2-7; a weak D match, TRBD2 (5 bases). Per the germline V gene, CDR1 is GTSNPN and CDR2 is SVGIG (reference sequence). The CDR3 sequence is 12 residues long. Trimming shortened V by 0 bases and J by 7 bases, and 10 bases separated the two germline ends. The CDR3 sequence is CAWSVRTGEQYF. CDR3 nucleotide sequence: TGTGCCTGGAGTGTACGCACGGGAGAGCAGTACTTC.

This clone was detected a few times. V usage is TRBV6-4 and J usage is TRBJ2-3; 8 nucleotides line up with TRBD2. This CDR3 region has 15 residues. After removal of 0 bases from V and 2 bases from J, the junction contained 1 base not matched to a gene. Germline loops: CDR1 MRHNA, CDR2 SNTAGT. CDR3 bases: TGTGCCAGCAGTGACTCTAGCGGGAACACAGATACGCAGTATTTT. This gives the protein CASSDSSGNTDTQYF.

This clone appeared once. J is TRBJ1-3 and V is TRBV7-2; the D is unclear. Germline CDR1 SGHTA, CDR2 FQGNSA. Trimming pared 2 bases from V and 5 bases from J, leaving 7 bases between. The CDR3 is 13 residues long. The DNA for the CDR3 is TGTGCCAGCAGCTTAACAACGCGAAACACCATATATTTT. Amino acid sequence: CASSLTTRNTIYF.

The V gene is TRBV6-6, the J gene TRBJ2-1; 8 positions agree with TRBD1. CDR1 is MNHNY, CDR2 SVGAGI, per germline (reference sequence). V trimming: 2 bases; J trimming: 8 bases; junction bases outside the gene matches: 8. CDR3 length: 15 amino acids. The CDR3 nucleotides are TGTGCCAGCAGTTACGGGGCGGGACAGGTTGATGAGCAGTTCTTC. Encoded protein: CASSYGAGQVDEQFF.